This TCR beta chain was retrieved from a study of spatial heterogeneity in lung cancer. One entry per CDR3 protein results from TCRdb running MiXCR on the 5' RACE reads. This repertoire shows 15,000 to 20,000 distinct CDR3 sequences, approximately 6.2% found once; its top ten account for approximately 6.2%. Study findings and constraints: Counts of expanded alpha and beta TCRs within tumors tracked the tumor nonsynonymous mutation count.

This clonotype was counted many times. Its antigen is not identified. Germline V gives CDR1 LGHNA, CDR2 YNFKEQ. The ends lost 4 bases at V and 6 bases at J; junction bases unmatched: 9. The CDR3 length is 15 residues. Documented time point: sample taken at primary tumor resection. The V call is TRBV4-2, the J call TRBJ2-1; 7 bases map to TRBD2. This sequence was found in a male donor with early-stage non-small cell lung cancer. Source: lung tumor tissue, taken at surgery. Here the CDR3 reads CASSRTEAGANEQFF. The CDR3 nucleotides are TGTGCCAGCAGCCGCACGGAGGCGGGAGCCAATGAGCAGTTCTTC.